What follows is one T cell receptor beta chain and its context. This specimen comes from a study of blood T cell repertoires in COVID-19. About the research overall: Samples of COVID-19 (acute and convalescent) were obtained from the United States, Italy and Spain. T cells, B-cell-depleted T cells, or PBMCs provided the cDNA or gDNA that served as material.

Per the study methods: Amplification of reference gene primers provided the estimated nucleated cell counts. TCRdb keeps only in-frame clones here, not all; method: immunoSEQ multiplex PCR. Clone size and the V and J calls come from that table; the DNA yielded D and trimming. The data show 250,000 to 300,000 clones, with around 87% seen just once and 2.2% held by the top ten. Losses at the gene ends were 0 bases for V and 7 bases for J; bases not matched to a gene: 4. This CDR3 is built from 16 residues. CDR1 and CDR2 from the germline V gene are SGHDT and YYEEEE. The sequenced material came from peripheral blood. The chain recombines TRBV5-6 with TRBJ2-1, with TRBD2 matching 13 bases. This TCR was recovered from a woman in her forties or fifties who had recovered from COVID-19. The CDR3 loop reads CASSLEGTSGINEQFF. The CDR3, as DNA: TGTGCCAGCAGCTTGGAAGGGACTAGCGGGATTAATGAGCAGTTCTTC.